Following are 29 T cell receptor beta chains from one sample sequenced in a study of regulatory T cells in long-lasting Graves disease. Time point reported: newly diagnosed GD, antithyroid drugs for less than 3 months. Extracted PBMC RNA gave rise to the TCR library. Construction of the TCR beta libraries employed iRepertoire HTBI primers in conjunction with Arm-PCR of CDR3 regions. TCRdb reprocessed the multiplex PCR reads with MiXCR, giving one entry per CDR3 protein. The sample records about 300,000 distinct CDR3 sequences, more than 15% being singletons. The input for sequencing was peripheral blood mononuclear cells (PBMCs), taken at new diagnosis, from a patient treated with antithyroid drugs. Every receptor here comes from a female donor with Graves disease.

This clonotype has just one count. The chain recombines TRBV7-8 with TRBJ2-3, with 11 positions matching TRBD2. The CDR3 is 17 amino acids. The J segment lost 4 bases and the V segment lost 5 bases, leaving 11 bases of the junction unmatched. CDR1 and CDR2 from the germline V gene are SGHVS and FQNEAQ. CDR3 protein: CASSLGTSGGIPDTQYF. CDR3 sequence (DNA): TGTGCCAGCAGCCTCGGGACTAGCGGAGGGATACCAGATACGCAGTATTTT.

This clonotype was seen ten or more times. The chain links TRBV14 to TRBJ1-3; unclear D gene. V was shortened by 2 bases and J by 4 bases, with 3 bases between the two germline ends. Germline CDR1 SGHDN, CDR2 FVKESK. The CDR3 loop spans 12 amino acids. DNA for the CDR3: TGTGCCAGCAGCCAACCAGGAAACACCATATATTTT. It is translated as CASSQPGNTIYF.

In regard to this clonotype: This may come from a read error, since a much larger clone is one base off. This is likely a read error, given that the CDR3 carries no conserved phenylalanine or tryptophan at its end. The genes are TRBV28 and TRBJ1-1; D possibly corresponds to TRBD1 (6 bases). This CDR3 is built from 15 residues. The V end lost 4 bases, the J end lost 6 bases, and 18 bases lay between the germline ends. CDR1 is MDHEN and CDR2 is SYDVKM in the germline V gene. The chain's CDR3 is CASSWGRTGRAEAFS. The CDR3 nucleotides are TGTGCCAGCAGTTGGGGAAGAACAGGGCGCGCTGAAGCTTTCTCT.

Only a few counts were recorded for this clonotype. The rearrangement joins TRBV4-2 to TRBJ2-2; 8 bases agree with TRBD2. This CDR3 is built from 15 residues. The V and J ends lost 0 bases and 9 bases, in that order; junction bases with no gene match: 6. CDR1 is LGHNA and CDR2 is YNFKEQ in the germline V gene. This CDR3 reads CASSQEGTSGRELFF. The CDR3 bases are TGTGCCAGCAGCCAAGAGGGCACTAGCGGCCGGGAGCTGTTTTTT.

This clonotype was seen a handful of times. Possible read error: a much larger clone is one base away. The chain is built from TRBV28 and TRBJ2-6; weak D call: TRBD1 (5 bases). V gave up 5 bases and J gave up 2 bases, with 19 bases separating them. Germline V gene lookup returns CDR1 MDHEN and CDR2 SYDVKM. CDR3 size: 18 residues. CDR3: CASSPRQGALPGANVLTF. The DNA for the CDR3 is TGTGCCAGCAGTCCCCGCCAGGGTGCCTTACCTGGGGCCAACGTCCTGACTTTC.

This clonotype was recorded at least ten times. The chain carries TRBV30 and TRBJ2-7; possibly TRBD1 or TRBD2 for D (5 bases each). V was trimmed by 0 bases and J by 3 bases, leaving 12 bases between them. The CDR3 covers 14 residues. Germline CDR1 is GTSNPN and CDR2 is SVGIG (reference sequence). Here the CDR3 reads CAWSVGVLYYEQYF. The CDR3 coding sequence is TGTGCCTGGAGTGTGGGGGTCCTTTACTACGAGCAGTACTTC.

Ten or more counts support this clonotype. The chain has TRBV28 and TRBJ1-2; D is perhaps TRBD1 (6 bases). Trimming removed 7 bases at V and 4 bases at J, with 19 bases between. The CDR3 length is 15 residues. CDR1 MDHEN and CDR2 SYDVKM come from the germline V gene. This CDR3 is CASKPGGGAGYGYTF. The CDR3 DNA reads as TGTGCCAGCAAGCCCGGGGGGGGGGCCGGCTATGGCTACACCTTC.

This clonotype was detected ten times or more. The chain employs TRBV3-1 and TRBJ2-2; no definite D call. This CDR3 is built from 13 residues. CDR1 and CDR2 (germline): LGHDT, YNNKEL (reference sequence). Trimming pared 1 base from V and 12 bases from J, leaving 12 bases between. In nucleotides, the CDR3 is TGTGCCAGCAGCCAAGGAGTCGGCACAAAGCTGTTTTTT. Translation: CASSQGVGTKLFF.

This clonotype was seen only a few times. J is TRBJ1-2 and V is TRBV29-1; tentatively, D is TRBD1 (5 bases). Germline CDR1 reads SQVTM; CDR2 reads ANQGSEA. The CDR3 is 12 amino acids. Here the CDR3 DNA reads TGCGGCGGGGGAGGGGTTGACTATGGCTACACCTTC. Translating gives CGGGGVDYGYTF. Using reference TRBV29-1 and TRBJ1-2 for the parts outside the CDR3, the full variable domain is SAVISQKPSRDICQRGTSLTIQCQVDSQVTMMFWYRQQPGQSLTLIATANQGSEATYESGFVIDKFPISRPNLTFSTLTVSNMSPEDSSIYLCGGGGVDYGYTFGSGTRLTVV.

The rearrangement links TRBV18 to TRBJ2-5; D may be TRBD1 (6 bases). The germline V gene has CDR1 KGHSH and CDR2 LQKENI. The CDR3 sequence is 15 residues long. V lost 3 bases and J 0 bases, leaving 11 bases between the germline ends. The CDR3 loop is CASSPTGTNQETQYF. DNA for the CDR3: TGTGCCAGCTCACCCACAGGGACGAACCAAGAGACCCAGTACTTC.

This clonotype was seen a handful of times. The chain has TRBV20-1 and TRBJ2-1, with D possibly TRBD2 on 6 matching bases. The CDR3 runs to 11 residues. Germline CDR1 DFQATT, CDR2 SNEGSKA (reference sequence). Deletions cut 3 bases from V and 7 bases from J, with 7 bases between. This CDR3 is CSASRGNEQFF. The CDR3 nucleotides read TGCAGTGCTAGCCGGGGGAATGAGCAGTTCTTC.

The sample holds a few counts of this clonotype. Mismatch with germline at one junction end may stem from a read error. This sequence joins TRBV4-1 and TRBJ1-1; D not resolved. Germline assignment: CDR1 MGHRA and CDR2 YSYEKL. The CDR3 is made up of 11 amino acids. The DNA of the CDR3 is TGTGCCAGCAGCCAGTACACTGAAGCTTTCTTT. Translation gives CASSQYTEAFF.

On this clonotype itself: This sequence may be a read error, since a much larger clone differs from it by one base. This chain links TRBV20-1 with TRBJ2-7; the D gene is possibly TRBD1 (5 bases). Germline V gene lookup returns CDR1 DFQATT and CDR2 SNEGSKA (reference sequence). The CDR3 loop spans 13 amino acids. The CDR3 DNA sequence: TGCAGTGCAACCCCAGGGCCGGCCTACGAGCACTACTTC. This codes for CSATPGPAYEHYF.

The chain's CDR3 is CASSITRTGEQFF. The DNA of the CDR3 is TGTGCCAGTAGTATCACGCGGACCGGTGAGCAGTTCTTC. The gene calls are TRBV19 and TRBJ2-1; no firm D call. The CDR3 is 13 residues long. Germline CDR1 reads LNHDA; CDR2 reads SQIVND (reference sequence). Trimming took off 3 bases at V and 9 bases at J, with 12 bases between the two ends.

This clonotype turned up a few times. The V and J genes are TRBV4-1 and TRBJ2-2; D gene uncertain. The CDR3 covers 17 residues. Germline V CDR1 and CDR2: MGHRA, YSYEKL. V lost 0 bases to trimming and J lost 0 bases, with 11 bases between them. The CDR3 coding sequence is TGCGCCAGCAGCCAAGAATTTGGGTTCGCGAACACCGGGGAGCTGTTTTTT. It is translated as CASSQEFGFANTGELFF.

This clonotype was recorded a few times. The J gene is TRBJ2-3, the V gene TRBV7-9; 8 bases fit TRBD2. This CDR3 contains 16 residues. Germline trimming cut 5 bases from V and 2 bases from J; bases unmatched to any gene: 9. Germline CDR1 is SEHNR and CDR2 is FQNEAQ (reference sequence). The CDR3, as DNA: TGTGCCAGCAGCCCCGCCTCAGCGGGGGTCACAGATACGCAGTATTTT. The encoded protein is CASSPASAGVTDTQYF.

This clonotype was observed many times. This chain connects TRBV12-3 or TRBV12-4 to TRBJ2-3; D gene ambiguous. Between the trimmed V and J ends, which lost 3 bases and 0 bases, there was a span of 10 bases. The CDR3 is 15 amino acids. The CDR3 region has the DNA TGTGCCAGCAGTTTCGACCAGTCCAGCACAGATACGCAGTATTTT. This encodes CASSFDQSSTDTQYF.

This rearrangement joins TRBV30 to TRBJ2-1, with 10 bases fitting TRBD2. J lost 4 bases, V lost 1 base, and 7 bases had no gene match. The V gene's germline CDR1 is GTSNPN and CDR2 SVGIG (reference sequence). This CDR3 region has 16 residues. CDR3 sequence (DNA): TGTGCCTGGAGTGAATACGGACTAGCGGATTACAATGAGCAGTTCTTC. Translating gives CAWSEYGLADYNEQFF.

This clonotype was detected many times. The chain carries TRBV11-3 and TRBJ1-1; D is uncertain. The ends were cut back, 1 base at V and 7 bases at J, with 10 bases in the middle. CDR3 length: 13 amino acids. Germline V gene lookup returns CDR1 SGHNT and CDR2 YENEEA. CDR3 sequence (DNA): TGTGCCAGCAGCTTAGTTGTGAGTGGTGAAGCTTTCTTT. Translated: CASSLVVSGEAFF.

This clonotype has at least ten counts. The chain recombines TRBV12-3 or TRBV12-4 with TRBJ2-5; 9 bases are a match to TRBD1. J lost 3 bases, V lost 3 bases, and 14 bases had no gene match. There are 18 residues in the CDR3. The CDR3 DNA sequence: TGTGCCAGCAGTTTCTTCGTATCGAACAGGGGGCGTGAAGAGACCCAGTACTTC. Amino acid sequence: CASSFFVSNRGREETQYF.

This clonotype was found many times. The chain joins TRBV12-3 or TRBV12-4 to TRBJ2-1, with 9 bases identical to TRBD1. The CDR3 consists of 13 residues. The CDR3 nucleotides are TGTGTCTCGGCCGGGACAGGGTTGAATGAGCAGTTCTTC. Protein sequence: CVSAGTGLNEQFF.

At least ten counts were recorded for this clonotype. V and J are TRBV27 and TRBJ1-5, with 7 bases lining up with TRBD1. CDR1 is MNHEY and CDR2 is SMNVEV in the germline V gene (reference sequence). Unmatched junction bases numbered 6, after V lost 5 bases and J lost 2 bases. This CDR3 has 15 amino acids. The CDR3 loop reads CASSRQGLGNQPQHF. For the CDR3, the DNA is TGTGCCAGCAGTAGACAGGGCCTAGGCAATCAGCCCCAGCATTTT.

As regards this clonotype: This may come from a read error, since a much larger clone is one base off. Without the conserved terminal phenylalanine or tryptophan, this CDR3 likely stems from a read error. CDR3 sequence: CASRVTGGPNQPQHL. CDR3 coding DNA: TGTGCCAGCAGGGTGACAGGGGGCCCAAATCAGCCCCAGCATTTG. The chain joins TRBV6-2 or TRBV6-3 to TRBJ1-5; 10 nucleotides line up with TRBD1. This CDR3 spans 15 amino acids. Germline V gene lookup returns CDR1 MNHEY and CDR2 SVGEGT. V dropped 6 bases and J dropped 4; count of bases not matched to a gene: 6.

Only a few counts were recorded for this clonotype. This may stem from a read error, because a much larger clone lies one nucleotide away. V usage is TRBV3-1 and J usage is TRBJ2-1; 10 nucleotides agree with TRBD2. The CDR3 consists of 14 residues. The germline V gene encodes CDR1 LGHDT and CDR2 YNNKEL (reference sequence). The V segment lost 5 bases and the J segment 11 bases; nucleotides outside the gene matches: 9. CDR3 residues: CASSRGLARNKQFF. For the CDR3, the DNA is TGTGCCAGCAGCAGGGGACTAGCGAGAAATAAGCAGTTCTTC.

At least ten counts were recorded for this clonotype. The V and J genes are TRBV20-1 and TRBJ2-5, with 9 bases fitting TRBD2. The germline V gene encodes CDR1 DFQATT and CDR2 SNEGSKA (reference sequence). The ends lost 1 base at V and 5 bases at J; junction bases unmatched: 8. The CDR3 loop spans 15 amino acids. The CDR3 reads CSARVDSGSQETQYF. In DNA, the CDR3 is TGCAGTGCTAGAGTTGATAGCGGGAGTCAGGAGACCCAGTACTTC.

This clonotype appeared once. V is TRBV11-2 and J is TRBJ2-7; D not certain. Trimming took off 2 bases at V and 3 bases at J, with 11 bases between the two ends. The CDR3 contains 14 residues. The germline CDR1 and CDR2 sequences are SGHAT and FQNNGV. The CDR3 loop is CASSLPGLNYEQYF. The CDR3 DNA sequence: TGTGCCAGCAGCTTACCGGGTCTCAACTACGAGCAGTACTTC.

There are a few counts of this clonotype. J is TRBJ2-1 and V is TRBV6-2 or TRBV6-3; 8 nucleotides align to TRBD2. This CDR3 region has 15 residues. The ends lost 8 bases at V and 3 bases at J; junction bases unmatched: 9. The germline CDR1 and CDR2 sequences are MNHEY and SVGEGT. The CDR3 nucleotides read TGTGCCAGCGAACTAGCGGAGGGGTTCTACAATGAGCAGTTCTTC. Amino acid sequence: CASELAEGFYNEQFF.

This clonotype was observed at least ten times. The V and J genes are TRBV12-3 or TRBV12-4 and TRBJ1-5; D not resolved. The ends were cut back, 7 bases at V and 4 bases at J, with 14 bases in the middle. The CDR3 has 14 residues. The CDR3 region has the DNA TGTGCCAGCACCCCCAGGCAGTCGAATCAGCCCCAGCATTTT. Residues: CASTPRQSNQPQHF.

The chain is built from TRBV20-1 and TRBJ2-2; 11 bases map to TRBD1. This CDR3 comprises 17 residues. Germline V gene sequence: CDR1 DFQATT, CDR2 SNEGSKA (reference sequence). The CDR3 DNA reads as TGCAGCGTTGAATCGCCAACGGACAGGGGGCCCATCGGGGAGCTGTTTTTT. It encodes CSVESPTDRGPIGELFF.